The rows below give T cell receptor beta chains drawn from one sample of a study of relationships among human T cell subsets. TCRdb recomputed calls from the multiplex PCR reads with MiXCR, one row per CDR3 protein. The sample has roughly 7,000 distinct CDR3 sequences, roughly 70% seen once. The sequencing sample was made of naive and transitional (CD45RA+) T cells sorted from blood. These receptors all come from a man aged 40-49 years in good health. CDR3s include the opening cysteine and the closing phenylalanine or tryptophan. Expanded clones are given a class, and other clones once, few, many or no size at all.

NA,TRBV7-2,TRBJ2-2,CASSFFSGNTGELFF
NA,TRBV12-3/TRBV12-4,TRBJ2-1,CASSLSWSGVYNEQFF
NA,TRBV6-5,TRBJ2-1,CASSSGTSGRNEQFF
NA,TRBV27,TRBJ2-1,CASSLSWGNEQFF
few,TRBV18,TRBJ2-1,CASSEAWQKKNEQFF
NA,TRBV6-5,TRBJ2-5,CASNRAGSLVPQYF
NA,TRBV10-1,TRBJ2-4,CASSESSGAENIQYF
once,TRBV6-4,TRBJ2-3,CASSDRGSTDTQYF
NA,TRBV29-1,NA,CSAPGQGDNEQFF
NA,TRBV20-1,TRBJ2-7,CSAKTSGPYFSYEQYF
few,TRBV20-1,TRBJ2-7,CSARDLSSYEQYF
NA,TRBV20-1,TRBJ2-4,CSARGLVVTGDIQYF
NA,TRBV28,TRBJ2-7,CASSLLAGGPWEQYF
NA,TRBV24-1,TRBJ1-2,CATASGTNYGYTF
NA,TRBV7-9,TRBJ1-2,CASSSTGGYTF
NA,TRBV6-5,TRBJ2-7,CASSKTSGNYEQYF
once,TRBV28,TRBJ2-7,CATLSSGGDPYEQYF
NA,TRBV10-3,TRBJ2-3,CAISERGPSTDTQYF
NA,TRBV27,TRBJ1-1,CASSFVTGTEAFF